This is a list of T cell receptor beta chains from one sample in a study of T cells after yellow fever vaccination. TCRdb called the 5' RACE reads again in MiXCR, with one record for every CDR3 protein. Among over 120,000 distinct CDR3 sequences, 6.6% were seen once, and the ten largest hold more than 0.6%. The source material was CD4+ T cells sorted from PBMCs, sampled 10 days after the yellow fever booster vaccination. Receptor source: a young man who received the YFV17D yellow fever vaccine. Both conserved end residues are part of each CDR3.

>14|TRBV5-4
CASDGRRLINEQFF
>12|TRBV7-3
CASSLDGVEQYF
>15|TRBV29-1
CSVDLGGRPTDEQFF
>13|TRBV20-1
CSARSTRQETQYF
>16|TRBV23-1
CASSSGQLLNTGELFF
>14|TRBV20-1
CSAQGQGGSDTQYF
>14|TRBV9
CASSVTMGEDTQYF
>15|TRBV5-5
CASSLAANPGNEQFF
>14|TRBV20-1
CSASKLGQTYEQYF
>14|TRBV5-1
CASSGGTSTREQFF
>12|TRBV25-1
CASSEYLETQYF
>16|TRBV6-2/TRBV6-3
CASSSLAGAGSGEQYF
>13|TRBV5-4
CASSLAQDYGYTF
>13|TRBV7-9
CATCKGTKETQYF
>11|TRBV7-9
CASEFAETQYF
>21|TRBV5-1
CASSLSLQRVRGRSGANVLTF
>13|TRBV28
CASSFQGLDTQYF
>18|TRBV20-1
CSARSSRGPLNHRLGYTF
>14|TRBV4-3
CASSRDRRINEQFF
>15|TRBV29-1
CSVRISGRPYNEQFF
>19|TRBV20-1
CSAPDGVAGRSISTDTQYF
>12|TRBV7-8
CASFGYTGELFF
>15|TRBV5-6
CASSYIGLDTGELFF
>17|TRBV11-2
CASSFQIAITREETQYF
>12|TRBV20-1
CSAGTNTGELFF
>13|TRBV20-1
CSATPRRTDTQYF
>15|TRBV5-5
CASSFTPGASYEQYF
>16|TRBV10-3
CAISESFSGRSGEQYF
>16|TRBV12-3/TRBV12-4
CASSFRNRNAKNIQYF
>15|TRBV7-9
CASSDEGAPGYGYTF
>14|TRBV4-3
CASSQDLLIHTQYF
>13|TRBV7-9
CASSTPGRNEQYF
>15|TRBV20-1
CSARDTRVRTDEQFF
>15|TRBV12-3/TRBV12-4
CASSLGLAGGETQYF
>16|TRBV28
CASSILATGSFGELFF
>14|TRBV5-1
CASSLDEVWETQYF
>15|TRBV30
CAWSVRSGPNSPLHF
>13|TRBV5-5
CASSLGGEKTQYF
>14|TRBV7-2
CASSRTGRGNTIYF
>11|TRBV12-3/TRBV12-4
CASSPRNTIYF
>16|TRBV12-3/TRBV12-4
CASTQGAGWNTGELFF
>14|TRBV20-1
CSAPSLLSTDTQYF
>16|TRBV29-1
CSGGQGASRSVGELFF
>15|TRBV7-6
CASSTALGNTGELFF
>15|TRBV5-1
CASSFGGRASDEQFF
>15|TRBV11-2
CASSVGLAVYNEQFF
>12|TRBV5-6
CASSLALYEQYF
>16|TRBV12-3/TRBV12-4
CASSSSPHLSGNTIYF